The following is a TCR beta chain sequence with its context. Its target is not known. The record originates from a study of cytomegalovirus exposure and HLA in healthy donors. Overall study context: Among the approximately 400 donors who were genotyped, around 77% fell in the genetic ancestry cluster that is associated with self-reported Caucasian donors. Whole-study results and caveats: Productive rates of about 87% or about 30% were seen for most TCR beta V segments in an earlier analysis. Accurate prediction of most subjects' HLA-A and HLA-B alleles from TCR beta sequences was reported.

13 Jbeta primers and 60 Vbeta primers were used for the PCR. Profiled with immunoSEQ multiplex PCR; TCRdb holds only in-frame clones, not every one. The data contain roughly 190,000 clones, approximately 67% of them singletons. Germline-derived CDR1 and CDR2 are SGHRS and YFSETQ. The V gene lost 2 bases and the J gene lost 3 bases, with 13 bases spanning the gap. This CDR3 has 15 amino acids. This chain joins TRBV5-1 and TRBJ2-3; weak D call: TRBD2 (6 bases). Material: PBMCs. The sequence derives from a man aged 35 to 55 in good health and CMV-seronegative. CDR3 loop: CASSFGGVRTDTQYF. CDR3 nucleotide sequence: TGCGCCAGCAGCTTCGGCGGGGTAAGGACAGATACGCAGTATTTT.